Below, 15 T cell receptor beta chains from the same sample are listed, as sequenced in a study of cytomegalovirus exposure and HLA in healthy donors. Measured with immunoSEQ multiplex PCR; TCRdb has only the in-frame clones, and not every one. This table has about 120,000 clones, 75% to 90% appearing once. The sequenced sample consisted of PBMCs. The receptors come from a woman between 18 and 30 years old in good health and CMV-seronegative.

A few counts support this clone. The CDR3 sequence: CATSRTGRDSPLHF. The CDR3 nucleotides are TGTGCCACTTCCCGGACAGGGAGGGATTCACCCCTCCACTTT. The genes are TRBV2 and TRBJ1-6; the match to TRBD1 covers 8 bases. Looked up from germline, CDR1 is SNHLY and CDR2 is FYNNEI. The V gene end was trimmed by 10 bases and the J gene end by 8 bases; junction bases not matched to a gene: 10. The CDR3 runs 14 residues.

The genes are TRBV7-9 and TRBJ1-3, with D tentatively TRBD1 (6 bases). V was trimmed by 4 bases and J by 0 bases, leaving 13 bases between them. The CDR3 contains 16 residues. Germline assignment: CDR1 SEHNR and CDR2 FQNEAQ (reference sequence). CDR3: CASSSGRGFSGNTIYF. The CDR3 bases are TGTGCCAGCAGCTCGGGCAGGGGCTTCTCTGGAAACACCATATATTTT. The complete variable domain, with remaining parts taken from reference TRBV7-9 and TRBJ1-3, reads DTGVSQNPRHKITKRGQNVTFRCDPISEHNRLYWYRQTLGQGPEFLTYFQNEAQLEKSRLLSDRFSAERPKGSFSTLEIQRTEQGDSAMYLCASSSGRGFSGNTIYFGEGSWLTVV.

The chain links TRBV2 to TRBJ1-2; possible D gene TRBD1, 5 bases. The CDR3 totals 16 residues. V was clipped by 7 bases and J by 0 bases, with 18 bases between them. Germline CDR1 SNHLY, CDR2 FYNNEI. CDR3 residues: CASNYGQGGTNYGYTF. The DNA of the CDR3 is TGTGCCAGCAATTACGGGCAGGGAGGCACTAACTATGGCTACACCTTC.

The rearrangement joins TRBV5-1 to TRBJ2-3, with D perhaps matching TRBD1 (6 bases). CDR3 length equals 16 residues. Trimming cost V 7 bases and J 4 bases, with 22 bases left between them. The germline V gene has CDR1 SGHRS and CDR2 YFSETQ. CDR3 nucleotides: TGCGCCAGCGGCACCTCGTCCCGGGACAATTCAGATACGCAGTATTTT. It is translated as CASGTSSRDNSDTQYF.

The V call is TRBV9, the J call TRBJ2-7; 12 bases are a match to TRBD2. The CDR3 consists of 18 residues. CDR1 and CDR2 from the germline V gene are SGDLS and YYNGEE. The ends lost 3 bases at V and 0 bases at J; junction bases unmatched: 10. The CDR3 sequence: CASSGGTSGPHSSYEQYF. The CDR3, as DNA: TGTGCCAGCAGCGGCGGGACTAGCGGGCCGCATAGCTCCTACGAGCAGTACTTC.

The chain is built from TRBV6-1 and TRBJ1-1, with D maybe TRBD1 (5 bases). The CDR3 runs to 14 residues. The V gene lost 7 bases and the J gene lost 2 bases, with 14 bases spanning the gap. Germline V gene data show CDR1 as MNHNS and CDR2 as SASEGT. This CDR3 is CASILRQTNTEAFF. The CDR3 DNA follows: TGTGCCAGCATCCTTAGACAGACCAACACTGAAGCTTTCTTT.

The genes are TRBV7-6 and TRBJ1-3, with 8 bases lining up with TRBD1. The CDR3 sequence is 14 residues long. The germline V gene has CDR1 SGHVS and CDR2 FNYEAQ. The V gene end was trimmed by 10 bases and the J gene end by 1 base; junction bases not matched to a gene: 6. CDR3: CATQTGGSGNTIYF. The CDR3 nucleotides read TGTGCCACTCAAACAGGGGGATCTGGAAACACCATATATTTT.

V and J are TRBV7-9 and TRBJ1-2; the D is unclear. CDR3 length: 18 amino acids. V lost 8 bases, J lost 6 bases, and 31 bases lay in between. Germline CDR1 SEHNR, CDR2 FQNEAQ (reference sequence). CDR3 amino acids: CASGIRRGLGVYIDGYTF. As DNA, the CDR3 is TGTGCCAGCGGCATCCGGCGGGGTCTTGGGGTGTACATCGATGGCTACACCTTC.

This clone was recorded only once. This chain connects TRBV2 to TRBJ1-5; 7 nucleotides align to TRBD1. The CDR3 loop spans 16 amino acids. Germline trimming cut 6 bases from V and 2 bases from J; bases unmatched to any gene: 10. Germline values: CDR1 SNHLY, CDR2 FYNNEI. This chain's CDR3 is CASSHPYTGGNQPQHF. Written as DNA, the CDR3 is TGTGCCAGCAGCCACCCATATACAGGGGGCAATCAGCCCCAGCATTTT.

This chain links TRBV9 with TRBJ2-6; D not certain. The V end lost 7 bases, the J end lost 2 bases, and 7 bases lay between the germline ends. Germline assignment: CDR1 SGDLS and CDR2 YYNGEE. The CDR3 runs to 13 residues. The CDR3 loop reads CASEYPGANVLTF. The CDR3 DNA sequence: TGTGCCAGCGAGTACCCTGGGGCCAACGTCCTGACTTTC.

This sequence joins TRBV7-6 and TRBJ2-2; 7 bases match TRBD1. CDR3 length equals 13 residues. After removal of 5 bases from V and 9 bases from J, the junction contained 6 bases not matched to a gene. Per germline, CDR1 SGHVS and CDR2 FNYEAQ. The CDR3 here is CASSPEQGRELFF. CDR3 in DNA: TGTGCCAGCAGCCCGGAACAGGGGAGGGAGCTGTTTTTT.

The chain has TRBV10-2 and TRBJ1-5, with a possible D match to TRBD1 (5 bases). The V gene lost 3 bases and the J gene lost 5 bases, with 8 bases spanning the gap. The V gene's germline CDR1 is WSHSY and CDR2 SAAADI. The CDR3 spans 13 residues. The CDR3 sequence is CASSDAGYQPQHF. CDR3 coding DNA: TGCGCCAGCAGTGATGCAGGGTATCAGCCCCAGCATTTT.

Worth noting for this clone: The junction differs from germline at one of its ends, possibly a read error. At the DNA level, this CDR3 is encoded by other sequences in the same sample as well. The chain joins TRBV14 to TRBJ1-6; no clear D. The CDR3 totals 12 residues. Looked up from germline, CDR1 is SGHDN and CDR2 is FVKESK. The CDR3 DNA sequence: TGTGCCAGTAGCCCTACTTATTCACCCCTCCACTTT. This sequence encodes CASSPTYSPLHF.

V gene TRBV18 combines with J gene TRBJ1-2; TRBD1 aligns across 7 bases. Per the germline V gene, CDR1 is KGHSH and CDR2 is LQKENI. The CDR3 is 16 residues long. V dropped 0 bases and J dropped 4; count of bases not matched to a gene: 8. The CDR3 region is CASSPPGTEEAYGYTF. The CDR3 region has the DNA TGTGCCAGCTCACCACCCGGGACAGAGGAGGCCTATGGCTACACCTTC.

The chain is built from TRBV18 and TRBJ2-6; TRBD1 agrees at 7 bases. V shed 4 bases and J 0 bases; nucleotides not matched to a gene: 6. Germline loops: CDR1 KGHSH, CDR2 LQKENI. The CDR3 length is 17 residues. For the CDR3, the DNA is TGTGCCAGCTCACAACCGGGACAGAGCTCTGGGGCCAACGTCCTGACTTTC. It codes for CASSQPGQSSGANVLTF.